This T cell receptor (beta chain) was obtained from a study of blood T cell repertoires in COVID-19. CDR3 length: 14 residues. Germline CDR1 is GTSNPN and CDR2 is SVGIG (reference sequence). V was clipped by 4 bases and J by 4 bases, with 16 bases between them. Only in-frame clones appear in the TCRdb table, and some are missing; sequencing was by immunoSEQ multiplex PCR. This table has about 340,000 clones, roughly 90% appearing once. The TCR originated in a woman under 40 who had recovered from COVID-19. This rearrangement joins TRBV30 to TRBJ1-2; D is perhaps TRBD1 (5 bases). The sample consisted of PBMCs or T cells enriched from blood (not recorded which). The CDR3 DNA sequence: TGTGCCTGGAATCCCGTGGGGGGAGTCTATGGCTACACCTTC. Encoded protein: CAWNPVGGVYGYTF.